The present T cell receptor (beta chain) was sequenced within a study of blood T cell repertoires in COVID-19. Study-level background: COVID-19 samples collected from the United States, Italy and Spain covered acute and convalescent phases. Nucleic acid was either cDNA or gDNA, and it came from T cells, B-cell-depleted T cells, or PBMCs.

This clone appeared once. This CDR3 contains 13 residues. Deletions cut 1 base from V and 4 bases from J, with 7 bases between. Germline CDR1 and CDR2: SGHTA and FQGNSA. As processed by the authors: It was from reference gene primer amplification that nucleated cell counts were estimated. Generated by immunoSEQ multiplex PCR, the TCRdb table keeps only in-frame clones and is missing some. The D gene and trimming were derived from the DNA, and the V and J assignments and clone size from that table. Of a few hundred thousand clones listed, more than 65% were seen once; the top ten hold around 1.5%. This TCR came from a woman between 40 and 50 years old who had recovered from COVID-19. The sequenced sample consisted of peripheral blood. The chain couples TRBV7-2 to TRBJ2-5, with a weak D call TRBD2 (5 bases). The CDR3 reads CASSLVEGETQYF. As DNA, the CDR3 is TGTGCCAGCAGCTTAGTAGAGGGAGAGACCCAGTACTTC.